A selection of T cell receptor beta chains follows, all from one sample in a study of Ad26.COV2.S vaccination and SARS-CoV-2 variants. Assay: immunoSEQ multiplex PCR; the TCRdb copy retains only in-frame clones and omits some. In the table there are 350,000 to 400,000 clones, roughly nine tenths of which are singletons. The sample was peripheral blood, taken in a trial of Ad26.COV2.S vaccine versus placebo. The receptors come from a person between 18 and 65 years old who received the Ad26.COV2.S COVID-19 vaccine or a placebo. CDR3s include the opening cysteine and the closing phenylalanine or tryptophan. A D gene is named only where the DNA matches it firmly. Size values are once, few and many counts, or a class for expanded clones, and some rows have none.

D gene: TRBD2; clone size: -; V gene: TRBV27; J gene: TRBJ2-1; CDR3 protein: CASRQTQLAGANNEQFF; CDR3 DNA: TGTGCCAGCAGGCAAACCCAACTAGCGGGGGCAAACAATGAGCAGTTCTTC
D gene: -; clone size: -; V gene: TRBV7-9; J gene: TRBJ1-1; CDR3 protein: CASSPKTTEAFF; CDR3 DNA: TGTGCCAGCAGCCCAAAGACCACTGAAGCTTTCTTT
D gene: TRBD1; clone size: once; V gene: TRBV12-3/TRBV12-4; J gene: TRBJ1-2; CDR3 protein: CASSFDRAYGYTF; CDR3 DNA: TGTGCCAGCAGTTTCGACAGGGCCTATGGCTACACCTTC
D gene: -; clone size: -; V gene: TRBV10-3; J gene: TRBJ1-2; CDR3 protein: CAISAAGEGTSGYTF; CDR3 DNA: TGTGCCATCAGTGCCGCGGGGGAGGGAACGTCTGGCTACACCTTC
D gene: TRBD2; clone size: -; V gene: TRBV5-1; J gene: TRBJ2-7; CDR3 protein: CASSLSGGAGEQYF; CDR3 DNA: TGCGCCAGCAGCTTATCCGGGGGGGCCGGCGAGCAGTACTTC
D gene: -; clone size: -; V gene: TRBV2; J gene: TRBJ1-2; CDR3 protein: CASSYSPYGYTF; CDR3 DNA: TGTGCCAGCAGTTACAGCCCCTATGGCTACACCTTC
D gene: TRBD2; clone size: -; V gene: TRBV10-3; J gene: TRBJ2-3; CDR3 protein: CAISETWTSGGYTQYF; CDR3 DNA: TGTGCCATCAGTGAGACCTGGACTAGCGGGGGATATACGCAGTATTTT
D gene: TRBD1; clone size: -; V gene: TRBV9; J gene: TRBJ1-6; CDR3 protein: CASSRDRDNSPLHF; CDR3 DNA: TGTGCCAGCAGCCGGGACAGGGATAATTCACCCCTCCACTTT
D gene: -; clone size: few; V gene: TRBV4-3; J gene: TRBJ2-6; CDR3 protein: CASSLRSSGANVLTF; CDR3 DNA: TGCGCCAGCAGCCTTCGAAGCTCTGGGGCCAACGTCCTGACTTTC
D gene: TRBD1; clone size: -; V gene: TRBV5-1; J gene: TRBJ2-7; CDR3 protein: CASSSGGDRGSYEQYF; CDR3 DNA: TGCGCCAGCAGCTCCGGGGGGGACAGGGGCTCCTACGAGCAGTACTTC
D gene: -; clone size: -; V gene: TRBV6-2/TRBV6-3; J gene: TRBJ1-1; CDR3 protein: CASSYSQIGGRGRWMNTEAFF; CDR3 DNA: TGTGCCAGCAGTTACTCGCAGATAGGGGGACGGGGCAGGTGGATGAACACTGAAGCTTTCTTT
D gene: -; clone size: -; V gene: TRBV2; J gene: TRBJ1-2; CDR3 protein: CASKGGEDYGYTF; CDR3 DNA: TGTGCCAGCAAAGGTGGGGAAGACTATGGCTACACCTTC
D gene: -; clone size: -; V gene: TRBV3-1/TRBV3-2; J gene: TRBJ2-3; CDR3 protein: CASSQGDRYDTQYF; CDR3 DNA: TGTGCCAGCAGCCAAGGAGACAGGTATGATACGCAGTATTTT
D gene: -; clone size: -; V gene: TRBV6-6; J gene: TRBJ1-1; CDR3 protein: CASSYSQGVNTEAFF; CDR3 DNA: TGTGCCAGCAGTTACTCACAGGGTGTGAACACTGAAGCTTTCTTT
D gene: -; clone size: -; V gene: TRBV29-1; J gene: TRBJ2-5; CDR3 protein: CSVDPGGGRETQYF; CDR3 DNA: TGCAGCGTTGACCCCGGAGGGGGCCGGGAGACCCAGTACTTC
D gene: -; clone size: -; V gene: TRBV2; J gene: TRBJ1-6; CDR3 protein: CASSKESSYNSPLHF; CDR3 DNA: TGTGCCAGCAGTAAGGAGAGCTCCTATAATTCACCCCTCCACTTT
D gene: -; clone size: -; V gene: TRBV29-1; J gene: TRBJ1-2; CDR3 protein: CSVEGSPGYGYTF; CDR3 DNA: TGCAGCGTTGAAGGCAGCCCGGGCTATGGCTACACCTTC
D gene: -; clone size: -; V gene: TRBV12-3/TRBV12-4; J gene: TRBJ2-1; CDR3 protein: CASSFHNEQFF; CDR3 DNA: TGTGCCAGCAGTTTTCACAATGAGCAGTTCTTC
D gene: -; clone size: -; V gene: TRBV6-1; J gene: TRBJ2-7; CDR3 protein: CASSEGRGSYEQYF; CDR3 DNA: TGTGCCAGCAGTGAAGGACGGGGCTCCTACGAGCAGTACTTC
D gene: -; clone size: -; V gene: TRBV2; J gene: TRBJ1-3; CDR3 protein: CASRGSGNTIYF; CDR3 DNA: TGTGCCAGCCGGGGTTCTGGAAACACCATATATTTT
D gene: TRBD2; clone size: -; V gene: TRBV18; J gene: TRBJ2-7; CDR3 protein: CASSPASGGAYEQYF; CDR3 DNA: TGTGCCAGCTCACCCGCTAGCGGGGGGGCCTACGAGCAGTACTTC
D gene: -; clone size: -; V gene: TRBV25-1; J gene: TRBJ1-1; CDR3 protein: CASSDTGGYTEAFF; CDR3 DNA: TGTGCCAGCAGTGATACGGGTGGGTACACTGAAGCTTTCTTT
D gene: -; clone size: -; V gene: TRBV9; J gene: TRBJ2-3; CDR3 protein: CASSPEGHGTDTQYF; CDR3 DNA: TGTGCCAGCAGCCCCGAGGGACACGGCACAGATACGCAGTATTTT
D gene: -; clone size: -; V gene: TRBV6-6; J gene: TRBJ1-5; CDR3 protein: CASSYLDRSDQPQHF; CDR3 DNA: TGTGCCAGCAGTTACTTGGACCGATCCGATCAGCCCCAGCATTTT
D gene: TRBD1; clone size: -; V gene: TRBV5-5; J gene: TRBJ2-3; CDR3 protein: CASSFYRDREADTQYF; CDR3 DNA: TGTGCCAGCAGCTTCTACCGGGACAGGGAAGCAGATACGCAGTATTTT
D gene: -; clone size: -; V gene: TRBV5-1; J gene: TRBJ1-1; CDR3 protein: CASSFTNTGSTEAFF; CDR3 DNA: TGCGCCAGCAGCTTTACGAATACAGGGTCCACTGAAGCTTTCTTT
D gene: -; clone size: few; V gene: TRBV4-1; J gene: TRBJ1-6; CDR3 protein: CASSQWGPSPLHF; CDR3 DNA: TGCGCCAGCAGCCAATGGGGCCCTTCACCCCTCCACTTT
D gene: -; clone size: few; V gene: TRBV11-2; J gene: TRBJ1-5; CDR3 protein: CASSLLSNQPQHF; CDR3 DNA: TGTGCCAGCAGCTTATTATCGAATCAGCCCCAGCATTTT
D gene: -; clone size: -; V gene: TRBV6-5; J gene: TRBJ1-1; CDR3 protein: CASVPRMNTEAFF; CDR3 DNA: TGTGCCAGCGTCCCCCGAATGAACACTGAAGCTTTCTTT
D gene: TRBD1; clone size: -; V gene: TRBV24-1; J gene: TRBJ2-3; CDR3 protein: CATSDFQGGTDTQYF; CDR3 DNA: TGTGCCACCAGTGATTTCCAGGGGGGCACAGATACGCAGTATTTT
D gene: -; clone size: -; V gene: TRBV5-1; J gene: TRBJ2-7; CDR3 protein: CASSRRDGTYEQYF; CDR3 DNA: TGCGCCAGCAGCCGCCGGGACGGTACCTACGAGCAGTACTTC
D gene: -; clone size: -; V gene: TRBV11-3; J gene: TRBJ1-3; CDR3 protein: CASSENADPGNTIYF; CDR3 DNA: TGTGCCAGCAGCGAGAATGCGGACCCTGGAAACACCATATATTTT
D gene: TRBD2; clone size: -; V gene: TRBV11-3; J gene: TRBJ2-3; CDR3 protein: CASSLGEGGDTQYF; CDR3 DNA: TGTGCCAGCAGCTTAGGGGAGGGAGGAGATACGCAGTATTTT
D gene: TRBD1; clone size: -; V gene: TRBV5-4; J gene: TRBJ1-2; CDR3 protein: CASSTATGEGYTF; CDR3 DNA: TGTGCCAGCAGTACAGCGACAGGGGAGGGCTACACCTTC
D gene: TRBD1; clone size: few; V gene: TRBV7-9; J gene: TRBJ2-7; CDR3 protein: CASSFQDRGYPSYEQYF; CDR3 DNA: TGTGCCAGCAGCTTTCAGGACAGGGGATACCCCTCCTACGAGCAGTACTTC
D gene: -; clone size: few; V gene: TRBV11-2; J gene: TRBJ1-2; CDR3 protein: CASSLDTASNYGYTF; CDR3 DNA: TGTGCCAGCAGCTTAGATACAGCTTCTAACTATGGCTACACCTTC
D gene: -; clone size: few; V gene: TRBV7-7; J gene: TRBJ2-7; CDR3 protein: CASSLAQGGLYEQYF; CDR3 DNA: TGTGCTAGCAGCTTAGCGCAGGGGGGACTCTACGAGCAGTACTTC
D gene: -; clone size: once; V gene: TRBV2; J gene: TRBJ2-7; CDR3 protein: CASKGNTLSSYEQYF; CDR3 DNA: TGTGCCAGCAAGGGAAACACGCTGAGCTCCTACGAGCAGTACTTC
D gene: -; clone size: -; V gene: TRBV7-6; J gene: TRBJ2-7; CDR3 protein: CASSLDRTSSYEQYF; CDR3 DNA: TGTGCCAGCAGCTTAGACAGGACCAGCTCCTACGAGCAGTACTTC
D gene: -; clone size: -; V gene: TRBV30; J gene: TRBJ2-4; CDR3 protein: CACSRGLAKNIQYF; CDR3 DNA: TGTGCCTGTTCTCGGGGTCTAGCCAAAAACATTCAGTACTTC
D gene: TRBD1; clone size: few; V gene: TRBV10-3; J gene: TRBJ1-2; CDR3 protein: CAIRPGQGVNYGYTF; CDR3 DNA: TGTGCCATCAGACCGGGACAGGGGGTGAACTATGGCTACACCTTC
D gene: -; clone size: -; V gene: TRBV28; J gene: TRBJ2-4; CDR3 protein: CASSMNRYLAKNIQYF; CDR3 DNA: TGTGCCAGCAGTATGAACCGCTATTTAGCCAAAAACATTCAGTACTTC
D gene: TRBD1; clone size: -; V gene: TRBV19; J gene: TRBJ2-3; CDR3 protein: CATDRGVPDTQYF; CDR3 DNA: TGTGCCACCGACAGGGGAGTGCCAGATACGCAGTATTTT